This T cell receptor (beta chain) comes out of a study of blood T cell repertoires in COVID-19. Germline V gene lookup returns CDR1 SGHDN and CDR2 FVKESK. This CDR3 contains 15 residues. Deletions cut 0 bases from V and 2 bases from J, with 11 bases between. Participants had their cohort set by participant-reported clinical history. The count of this clone is one. Per the original data handling: Nucleated cell number was recorded as an estimate derived from reference gene primer amplification. Only in-frame clones appear in the TCRdb table, and some are missing; sequencing was by immunoSEQ multiplex PCR. V and J calls and clone size are copied from that table; D and trimming were computed from the DNA. The sample gives about 200,000 clones, just over 85% of which show up once; 3.5% to 4% is in the top ten.

The material sequenced was PBMCs or T cells enriched from blood (not recorded which). V and J are TRBV14 and TRBJ2-7; perhaps TRBD1 as D (5 bases). The clonotype originates from a woman between 40 and 50 years old with acute COVID-19. CDR3: CASSQEGRATYEQYF. The CDR3 nucleotides are TGTGCCAGCAGCCAAGAGGGGCGCGCGACCTACGAGCAGTACTTC.